This T cell receptor (beta chain) was retrieved from a study of low-dose radiotherapy and immunotherapy resistance in tumors. Whole-study context: Participants in Cohort 1 were administered 0.5 Gy per fraction at 2-week intervals, to a cumulative dose of 6.5 Gy. Patients took oral aspirin 300 mg daily for four cycles from cycle 1 day 1.

Time point: after trial treatment. The treatment here: LDRT plus nivolumab, ipilimumab, low-dose cyclophosphamide and aspirin (RACIN trial). Those eligible were patients bearing advanced solid tumors lacking tumor-infiltrating lymphocytes. With a constant-region primer and a V-primer adapter, TCRs were subjected to 20 PCR cycles of amplification. One entry per CDR3 protein results from TCRdb running MiXCR on the reads. The sample contains under 60,000 distinct CDR3 sequences, roughly 33% of which appear only once. The V and J ends lost 4 bases and 3 bases respectively, with 10 bases between them. The CDR3 loop spans 12 amino acids. CDR1 and CDR2 (germline): SQVTM, ANQGSEA.

The chain carries TRBV29-1 and TRBJ2-7; D gene unclear. The material was PBMCs, obtained after low-dose radiotherapy plus immunotherapy. The TCR originated in a male donor with rectosigmoid adenocarcinoma. CDR3 loop: CSVAPKGYEQYF. In nucleotides, the CDR3 is TGCAGCGTTGCCCCTAAGGGCTACGAGCAGTACTTC.